This T cell receptor beta chain derives from a study of molecular identifiers for immune sequencing clone quantification. The length of the CDR3 is 14 residues. Between the trimmed V and J ends, which lost 4 bases and 0 bases, there was a span of 11 bases. Germline CDR1 and CDR2: SQVTM and ANQGSEA. With RNA at 10%, 30% or 50%, naive CD8 libraries came from roughly 20,000 to 1,000,000 sorted cells. Libraries of bulk TCR were made by previously described methods (with listed TCR primers). MiXCR, applied by TCRdb to the PCR reads, yields one record per CDR3 protein. Seen here are 70,000 to 95,000 distinct CDR3 sequences, 19% observed once, and the top ten hold 0.75% to 0.95%.

The source of this sequence is a human donor in good health. Some libraries in this study had Jurkat cell RNA spiked in. V is TRBV29-1 and J is TRBJ2-3; D remains ambiguous. The sequenced material came from naive CD8+ T cells from blood, with Jurkat cell RNA spiked in. Subset meaning: FACS-sorted CD8+CD4-CCR7+CD45RA+ naive T cells. This CDR3 reads CSVAEQVSTDTQYF. CDR3 in DNA: TGCAGCGTTGCTGAACAAGTTAGCACAGATACGCAGTATTTT.